These 21 T cell receptor beta chains share one sample of origin, sequenced in a study of cytomegalovirus exposure and HLA in healthy donors. Some clones are missing from TCRdb's copy, which holds only in-frame ones; the method was immunoSEQ multiplex PCR. The repertoire includes some 150,000 clones, 70% to 90% of them detected once, and 2.1% sits in the top ten. The sequenced material came from PBMCs. The source of these receptors is a human donor in good health.

The rearrangement uses TRBV5-1 and TRBJ2-5; TRBD2 agrees at 9 bases. The CDR3 is 13 residues long. Germline CDR1 SGHRS, CDR2 YFSETQ. The V segment lost 4 bases and the J segment 5 bases; nucleotides outside the gene matches: 3. The CDR3 loop reads CASSMGLAETQYF. In DNA, the CDR3 is TGCGCCAGCAGCATGGGACTAGCTGAGACCCAGTACTTC.

The chain joins TRBV6-6 to TRBJ1-2; D is uncertain. Trimming took 7 bases from V and 8 from J, leaving 17 bases between them. This CDR3 has 13 amino acids. The germline V gene has CDR1 MNHNY and CDR2 SVGAGI (reference sequence). CDR3 region: CASILGYQNGYTF. The CDR3 region has the DNA TGTGCCAGCATCCTCGGGTATCAGAACGGCTACACCTTC.

This clone was detected once. V usage is TRBV13 and J usage is TRBJ2-3; TRBD1 matches 9 bases. The J segment lost 4 bases and the V segment lost 5 bases, leaving 13 bases of the junction unmatched. The CDR3 contains 17 residues. In germline, CDR1 is PRHDT, CDR2 FYEKMQ (reference sequence). CDR3: CASSPEPGQGRPDTQYF. The DNA for the CDR3 is TGTGCCAGCAGCCCGGAACCGGGACAGGGTAGACCAGATACGCAGTATTTT.

This clone was seen once. The chain has TRBV5-1 and TRBJ2-1; 12 bases map to TRBD2. J gave up 2 bases and V 2 bases, and 11 bases lay outside the gene matches. The length of the CDR3 is 19 residues. CDR1 and CDR2 (germline): SGHRS, YFSETQ. CDR3 region: CASSFWPAGLAGTYNEQFF. The CDR3 DNA reads as TGCGCCAGCAGCTTCTGGCCAGCAGGACTAGCGGGAACCTACAATGAGCAGTTCTTC.

Only a few counts were recorded for this clone. The V gene is TRBV7-9, the J gene TRBJ2-2; 9 bases agree with TRBD1. This CDR3 has 16 amino acids. With 4 bases clipped from V and 4 bases from J, the junction kept 7 bases outside the gene matches. The germline V gene has CDR1 SEHNR and CDR2 FQNEAQ (reference sequence). For the CDR3, the DNA is TGTGCCAGCAGCTGGGGACAGGGTTTTAGCACCGGGGAGCTGTTTTTT. Its translation is CASSWGQGFSTGELFF.

The rearrangement joins TRBV19 to TRBJ1-2, with a possible D match to TRBD1 (6 bases). From germline, CDR1 is LNHDA and CDR2 SQIVND (reference sequence). There are 17 residues in the CDR3. Trimming took 6 bases from V and 4 from J, leaving 24 bases between them. The DNA for the CDR3 is TGTGCCAGTAGACCCTCAAGCAGGGCTCCCAGGGGCTATGGCTACACCTTC. The encoded protein is CASRPSSRAPRGYGYTF.

In nucleotides, the CDR3 is TGTGCCAGCAGCCTAAGACAGGGAAGGTTTCAGCCCCAGCATTTT. Amino acids: CASSLRQGRFQPQHF. The J gene is TRBJ1-5, the V gene TRBV5-6, with TRBD1 identical over 7 bases. This CDR3 comprises 15 residues. J was trimmed by 6 bases and V by 4 bases; bases with no gene match: 10. Looked up from germline, CDR1 is SGHDT and CDR2 is YYEEEE.

This rearrangement joins TRBV7-8 to TRBJ2-1; 7 bases line up with TRBD2. The germline V gene has CDR1 SGHVS and CDR2 FQNEAQ. The V and J ends lost 6 bases and 5 bases, in that order; junction bases with no gene match: 28. This CDR3 contains 21 residues. The CDR3 region has the DNA TGTGCCAGCAGAATGGTTCAGCTCATCCTGGGCGGGAGTTTGCTTGACAATGAGCAGTTCTTC. Amino acids: CASRMVQLILGGSLLDNEQFF.

This chain uses TRBV30 with TRBJ1-2; D might be TRBD1 (6 bases). The V and J ends lost 5 bases and 5 bases respectively, with 12 bases between them. The CDR3 spans 12 residues. Germline lookup yields CDR1 GTSNPN and CDR2 SVGIG (reference sequence). The CDR3 spells CAWAGTLYGYTF. As DNA, the CDR3 is TGTGCCTGGGCCGGGACACTTTATGGCTACACCTTC.

CDR3 coding DNA: TGTGCCAGCAGTTACCTTAATGAGCAGTTCTTC. This sequence encodes CASSYLNEQFF. The J gene is TRBJ2-1, the V gene TRBV6-6; D is unclear. The V end was cut by 2 bases, the J end by 7 bases, with 3 bases between. The germline V gene has CDR1 MNHNY and CDR2 SVGAGI (reference sequence). The CDR3 has 11 amino acids.

The V and J genes are TRBV27 and TRBJ1-4; the D gene is possibly TRBD1 (5 bases). Trimming removed 10 bases at V and 7 bases at J, with 19 bases between. Per the germline V gene, CDR1 is MNHEY and CDR2 is SMNVEV (reference sequence). The CDR3 has 14 residues. The CDR3 sequence: CATSSPPRGEKLFF. DNA for the CDR3: TGTGCCACGTCATCGCCCCCAAGGGGTGAAAAACTGTTTTTT.

Only one count was recorded for this clone. The chain is built from TRBV7-3 and TRBJ2-3; D perhaps matches TRBD2 (6 bases). V lost 6 bases and J lost 4, with 23 bases in between. Germline V CDR1 and CDR2: SGHTA, FQGTGA. The length of the CDR3 is 17 residues. The CDR3 spells CASRGPGVGARADTQYF. The CDR3 region has the DNA TGTGCCAGCAGGGGGCCGGGAGTAGGGGCCCGGGCAGATACGCAGTATTTT.

This clone was observed once. The chain employs TRBV5-1 and TRBJ1-5; D is possibly TRBD1 (6 bases). CDR3 length: 15 residues. V was trimmed by 4 bases and J by 7 bases, leaving 18 bases between them. Germline-derived CDR1 and CDR2 are SGHRS and YFSETQ. CDR3: CASSPKPGHGQPQHF. CDR3 DNA: TGCGCCAGCAGCCCCAAACCGGGACACGGCCAGCCCCAGCATTTT.

The CDR3 DNA is TGTGCCAGCAGCCCCGGGACTTCTAGAACCGGGGAGCTGTTTTTT. It specifies CASSPGTSRTGELFF. The J gene is TRBJ2-2, the V gene TRBV7-9; TRBD2 is a possible D gene (6 bases). Deletions cut 5 bases from V and 5 bases from J, with 15 bases between. The CDR3 runs 15 residues. Germline CDR1 is SEHNR and CDR2 is FQNEAQ (reference sequence).

The chain couples TRBV29-1 to TRBJ1-1, with 8 bases lining up with TRBD1. The J segment lost 7 bases and the V segment lost 4 bases, leaving 11 bases of the junction unmatched. The CDR3 has 14 amino acids. Germline V gene lookup returns CDR1 SQVTM and CDR2 ANQGSEA. The CDR3: CSVGDAGGAGEAFF. The DNA of the CDR3 is TGCAGCGTTGGGGATGCAGGGGGCGCGGGTGAAGCTTTCTTT.

The chain has TRBV19 and TRBJ1-2; 9 nucleotides agree with TRBD1. Germline CDR1 reads LNHDA; CDR2 reads SQIVND (reference sequence). The CDR3 has 14 residues. V lost 5 bases to trimming and J lost 10 bases; unmatched junction nucleotides: 11. The CDR3, as DNA: TGTGCCAGTAGTTCGGACAGGGGAGCGCCATCCTACACCTTC. This gives the protein CASSSDRGAPSYTF.

The V and J genes are TRBV11-2 and TRBJ1-2, with D maybe TRBD1 (6 bases). Germline loops: CDR1 SGHAT, CDR2 FQNNGV. V gave up 5 bases and J gave up 4 bases, with 8 bases separating them. The CDR3 has 12 residues. CDR3 bases: TGTGCCAGCAGCCCGGACAGCTATGGCTACACCTTC. It encodes CASSPDSYGYTF.

This clone has only one observation. The V and J genes are TRBV7-3 and TRBJ2-3; maybe TRBD1 (5 bases). This CDR3 contains 13 residues. Trimming shortened V by 5 bases and J by 8 bases, and 14 bases separated the two germline ends. The germline CDR1 and CDR2 sequences are SGHTA and FQGTGA. DNA for the CDR3: TGTGCCAGCAGCCCGGAATCTAGGGGTACGCAGTATTTT. Its protein is CASSPESRGTQYF.

The sample holds many counts of this clone. The chain combines TRBV5-1 with TRBJ2-1; 7 bases agree with TRBD2. There are 13 residues in the CDR3. V gave up 6 bases and J gave up 10 bases; unmatched junction bases: 10. The V gene's germline CDR1 is SGHRS and CDR2 YFSETQ. The CDR3 coding sequence is TGCGCCAGCAAGCGGGATAGTCGGCCAGAGCAGTTCTTC. Amino acid sequence: CASKRDSRPEQFF.

A single count supports this clone. The V call is TRBV5-1, the J call TRBJ2-1; tentatively, D is TRBD1 (6 bases). The CDR3 covers 15 residues. V dropped 7 bases and J dropped 0 bases, with 14 bases sitting between them. The germline CDR1 and CDR2 sequences are SGHRS and YFSETQ. In nucleotides, the CDR3 is TGCGCCAGCCGACAGGACCCTTCCTCCTACAATGAGCAGTTCTTC. It yields the protein CASRQDPSSYNEQFF. Looking up the rest from reference TRBV5-1 and TRBJ2-1 gives the full variable domain: KAGVTQTPRYLIKTRGQQVTLSCSPISGHRSVSWYQQTPGQGLQFLFEYFSETQRNKGNFPGRFSGRQFSNSRSEMNVSTLELGDSALYLCASRQDPSSYNEQFFGPGTRLTVL.

This clone was found a few times. The V call is TRBV6-1, the J call TRBJ2-7; 9 positions match TRBD1. The ends lost 10 bases at V and 5 bases at J; junction bases unmatched: 9. The germline V gene has CDR1 MNHNS and CDR2 SASEGT. There are 13 residues in the CDR3. CDR3 DNA: TGTGCCATCCGGGACAGGGAACCACACGAGCAGTACTTC. Its protein is CAIRDREPHEQYF.